These 22 T cell receptor beta chains share one sample of origin, sequenced in a study of T-cell memory formation after mild COVID-19. TCRdb itself ran the 5' RACE reads through MiXCR, one entry per CDR3 protein. This repertoire shows 250,000 to 350,000 distinct CDR3 sequences, approximately 16% found once; its top ten account for 20% to 25%. Source material: PBMCs or a T cell subset sorted from them (not recorded which). The source is a young man who had mild COVID-19 (a few samples of this study predate the infection). Cell type and time point are not known.

The V gene is TRBV7-9, the J gene TRBJ1-4, with D possibly matching TRBD1 (5 bases). The ends were cut back, 3 bases at V and 7 bases at J, with 12 bases in the middle. Germline lookup yields CDR1 SEHNR and CDR2 FQNEAQ (reference sequence). The length of the CDR3 is 14 residues. The CDR3 DNA sequence: TGTGCCAGCAGCTTGTCCCAGGGTGGTGAAAAACTGTTTTTT. It translates to CASSLSQGGEKLFF.

This clonotype has at least ten counts. The chain joins TRBV20-1 to TRBJ1-6; 8 bases are a match to TRBD1. The CDR3 runs to 15 residues. V gave up 6 bases and J gave up 12 bases; unmatched junction bases: 16. Germline CDR1 reads DFQATT; CDR2 reads SNEGSKA (reference sequence). The CDR3 nucleotides read TGCAGTGCCGACGCCGACACGGGACAGGATCAACCCCTCCACTTT. Its protein product is CSADADTGQDQPLHF.

This clonotype was observed at least ten times. This sequence joins TRBV7-3 and TRBJ1-2; D remains ambiguous. CDR3 length equals 13 residues. V shed 5 bases and J shed 1 base, with 8 bases lying between them. Germline V lookup: CDR1 SGHTA, CDR2 FQGTGA. CDR3 loop: CASSLDNNYGYTF. The CDR3 coding sequence is TGTGCCAGCAGCCTCGACAATAACTATGGCTACACCTTC.

In its sample, this clonotype was seen once. This chain uses TRBV2 with TRBJ2-2, with 8 positions matching TRBD2. J gave up 3 bases and V 3 bases, and 12 bases lay outside the gene matches. CDR3 length: 18 residues. Germline values: CDR1 SNHLY, CDR2 FYNNEI. CDR3 residues: CASSDAIHGGADTGELFF. In DNA form, the CDR3 reads TGTGCCAGCAGTGATGCGATTCACGGGGGGGCGGACACCGGGGAGCTGTTTTTT.

This clonotype was seen a few times. The rearrangement joins TRBV5-4 to TRBJ2-1; D might be TRBD1 or TRBD2, each matching 7 bases. Germline assignment: CDR1 SGHNT and CDR2 YYREEE (reference sequence). The V end lost 4 bases, the J end lost 0 bases, and 11 bases lay between the germline ends. The CDR3 covers 15 residues. CDR3 amino acids: CASSSGTASYNEQFF. CDR3 nucleotides: TGTGCCAGCAGCAGCGGGACAGCCTCCTACAATGAGCAGTTCTTC.

The chain joins TRBV24-1 to TRBJ1-2; D remains ambiguous. In germline, CDR1 is KGHDR, CDR2 SFDVKD. CDR3 length equals 12 residues. V dropped 1 base and J dropped 6 bases, with 5 bases sitting between them. The CDR3 bases are TGTGCCACCAGTGATTTCGCAGATGGCTACACCTTC. Protein product: CATSDFADGYTF.

This clonotype was seen more than once but under ten times. V gene TRBV6-5 combines with J gene TRBJ2-3, with 9 bases that match TRBD2. CDR3 length: 18 residues. Germline V gene sequence: CDR1 MNHEY, CDR2 SVGAGI. The junction had 18 bases not matched to a gene; V was cut back by 7 bases and J by 4 bases. CDR3 sequence: CASTQQWRGGNPADTQYF. CDR3 nucleotide sequence: TGTGCCAGCACCCAACAGTGGCGGGGGGGCAACCCCGCAGATACGCAGTATTTT.

This clonotype was picked up a small number of times. The chain combines TRBV6-2 or TRBV6-3 with TRBJ2-1; TRBD1 is a possible D gene (5 bases). V was pared by 2 bases and J by 0 bases, with 11 bases between. This CDR3 has 16 residues. Germline V gene data show CDR1 as MNHEY and CDR2 as SVGEGT. CDR3 protein: CASSYNQGSSYNEQFF. The DNA of the CDR3 is TGTGCCAGCAGTTACAACCAGGGAAGCTCCTACAATGAGCAGTTCTTC.

The rearrangement uses TRBV20-1 and TRBJ1-2; D may be TRBD1 (5 bases). This CDR3 is built from 13 residues. Trimming removed 4 bases from V and 4 bases from J, with 13 bases in between. In germline, CDR1 is DFQATT, CDR2 SNEGSKA (reference sequence). The CDR3 spells CSAIRQPSYGYTF. The CDR3 DNA is TGCAGTGCTATCCGACAGCCATCCTATGGCTACACCTTC.

The V call is TRBV2, the J call TRBJ2-5; TRBD1 agrees at 8 bases. With V trimmed by 9 bases and J by 4 bases, 10 bases remained unmatched. The CDR3 length is 14 residues. Germline V gene sequence: CDR1 SNHLY, CDR2 FYNNEI. CDR3 in DNA: TGTGCCAGAAGACAGGGGCAAGGCAGAGAGACCCAGTACTTC. It translates to CARRQGQGRETQYF.

This clonotype was detected only a few times. The chain has TRBV27 and TRBJ1-1; TRBD1 might be the D (5 bases). Germline CDR1 reads MNHEY; CDR2 reads SMNVEV (reference sequence). V lost 4 bases and J lost 11, with 17 bases in between. The CDR3 length is 13 residues. The CDR3 region is CASSWDPGRKAFF. CDR3 coding DNA: TGTGCCAGCAGTTGGGACCCCGGCAGAAAGGCTTTCTTT.

For the CDR3, the DNA is TGTGCCAGCAGCCGCAGCGGGGGGGACGTCGCAGATACGCAGTATTTT. Residues: CASSRSGGDVADTQYF. The V gene is TRBV4-2, the J gene TRBJ2-3; 10 bases map to TRBD2. From germline, CDR1 is LGHNA and CDR2 YNFKEQ. Trimming at V came to 4 bases and at J to 4 bases, leaving 8 bases not matched to a gene. The CDR3 contains 16 residues.

This clonotype turned up a few times. The chain joins TRBV7-9 to TRBJ1-2; D unclear. Deletions cut 1 base from V and 6 bases from J, with 18 bases between. The CDR3 totals 16 residues. Germline CDR1 and CDR2: SEHNR and FQNEAQ (reference sequence). Written as DNA, the CDR3 is TGTGCCAGCAGCTTAGGGCCAAGGAGCTGGGTCGATGGCTACACCTTC. Protein: CASSLGPRSWVDGYTF.

The CDR3 spells CASSVKEQTNTGELFF. The DNA for the CDR3 is TGTGCCAGCAGCGTTAAGGAACAGACGAACACCGGGGAGCTGTTTTTT. This chain uses TRBV9 with TRBJ2-2; D is uncertain. Deletions cut 2 bases from V and 0 bases from J, with 11 bases between. Germline assignment: CDR1 SGDLS and CDR2 YYNGEE. The length of the CDR3 is 16 residues.

The V and J genes are TRBV20-1 and TRBJ1-6; 8 bases are a match to TRBD1. Germline assignment: CDR1 DFQATT and CDR2 SNEGSKA (reference sequence). The CDR3 is 15 residues long. V was pared by 5 bases and J by 9 bases, with 12 bases of the junction left unmatched. The CDR3 here is CSAQTGGDIASPLHF. DNA for the CDR3: TGCAGTGCTCAAACAGGGGGGGATATTGCTTCACCCCTCCACTTT.

Regarding this clonotype: The junction does not match germline at one end; this may be a read error. The chain links TRBV6-6 to TRBJ1-1; 12 positions match TRBD1. This CDR3 contains 18 residues. CDR1 MNHNY and CDR2 SVGAGI come from the germline V gene (reference sequence). The CDR3 DNA follows: TGTGCCAGCAGTTACTCCTCTGGGGACAGGGGGCTGGGCACTGAAGCTTACTTT. Translating it yields CASSYSSGDRGLGTEAYF.

This sequence joins TRBV20-1 and TRBJ2-3, with 8 positions matching TRBD2. Germline V gene data show CDR1 as DFQATT and CDR2 as SNEGSKA (reference sequence). V lost 3 bases, J lost 4 bases, and 3 bases stayed unmatched. CDR3 size: 13 residues. The CDR3 spells CSASGGAADTQYF. The CDR3 DNA reads TGCAGTGCTAGCGGGGGGGCCGCAGATACGCAGTATTTT.

In its sample, this clonotype was seen a few times. This chain joins TRBV28 and TRBJ2-7, with D maybe TRBD2 (6 bases). Between the trimmed V and J ends, which lost 6 bases and 5 bases, there was a span of 17 bases. The germline V gene has CDR1 MDHEN and CDR2 SYDVKM. CDR3 length: 14 amino acids. CDR3 nucleotide sequence: TGTGCCAGCAGCCGCCGGAGGGGTTGGGACGAGCAGTACGTC. Translating it yields CASSRRRGWDEQYV.

This clonotype occurred many times. V usage is TRBV12-3 or TRBV12-4 and J usage is TRBJ2-5, with D hard to call. The CDR3 runs to 13 residues. V gave up 3 bases and J gave up 1 base, with 6 bases separating them. CDR3 coding DNA: TGTGCCAGCAGTTTGGGCACCCAAGAGACCCAGTACTTC. Protein: CASSLGTQETQYF.

Only a few counts were recorded for this clonotype. The chain recombines TRBV18 with TRBJ2-5; D possibly corresponds to TRBD1 (5 bases). V lost 5 bases and J lost 2, with 15 bases in between. The germline V gene has CDR1 KGHSH and CDR2 LQKENI. The CDR3 length is 15 residues. CDR3 bases: TGTGCCAGCTCAGCTCTTGGGGCGGCTCAAGAGACCCAGTACTTC. The encoded protein is CASSALGAAQETQYF. The complete variable domain, with remaining parts taken from reference TRBV18 and TRBJ2-5, reads NAGVMQNPRHLVRRRGQEARLRCSPMKGHSHVYWYRQLPEEGLKFMVYLQKENIIDESGMPKERFSAEFPKEGPSILRIQQVVRGDSAAYFCASSALGAAQETQYFGPGTRLLVL.

This clonotype was seen a handful of times. Here the CDR3 reads CASSLAGLAHRRQETQYF. CDR3 nucleotides: TGCGCCAGCAGCTTGGCCGGTCTAGCCCACCGGCGCCAAGAGACCCAGTACTTC. The V and J genes are TRBV5-1 and TRBJ2-5; maybe TRBD2 (5 bases). This CDR3 is built from 18 residues. The germline V and J ends were trimmed by 0 bases and 1 base, with 19 bases remaining between them. Looked up from germline, CDR1 is SGHRS and CDR2 is YFSETQ.

This clonotype has just a few counts. The chain joins TRBV19 to TRBJ2-1; TRBD2 agrees at 9 bases. The germline V gene has CDR1 LNHDA and CDR2 SQIVND (reference sequence). The junction had 4 bases not matched to a gene; V was cut back by 1 base and J by 6 bases. This CDR3 is built from 15 residues. The CDR3 sequence is CASSIGTSAINEQFF. As DNA, the CDR3 is TGTGCCAGTAGTATAGGGACTAGCGCAATCAATGAGCAGTTCTTC.